The entry that follows covers one T cell receptor beta chain sequence. The antigen is undetermined. Germline assignment: CDR1 GTSNPN and CDR2 SVGIG (reference sequence). V lost 2 bases, J lost 5 bases, and 15 bases lay in between. This CDR3 has 14 amino acids. These data are taken from a study of chemoradiotherapy in HPV16-positive cancers. General study findings and limits: The functional HPV-specific definition rests on just a couple of HPV16-positive patients.

Assay used: immunoSEQ multiplex PCR; TCRdb lists only in-frame clones, some missing. The sample lists about 2,200 clones; roughly 69% were seen once. The sequence was collected from a human donor with HPV-associated anogenital cancer. The J gene is TRBJ2-5, the V gene TRBV30; D uncertain. This specimen consisted of tumor tissue, obtained from a patient who underwent chemoradiotherapy. CDR3 sequence (DNA): TGTGCCTGGAGTCCGCTCCGTCTCTTCGAGACCCAGTACTTC. Amino acid sequence: CAWSPLRLFETQYF.